These 5 T cell receptor beta chains were all obtained from the same sample, sequenced in a study of T cells expressing NK-cell markers. TCRdb re-called the 5' RACE reads; every CDR3 protein appears as one record, without DNA. This sample's clone table lists some 150,000 distinct CDR3 sequences. Material: blood T cells: a sorted CD56 or NKG2C T cell subset, CD4+ or CD8+ T cells, or bulk PBMC T cells (not recorded which). All receptors derive from a man aged 18 to 30 in good health.

V and J are TRBV4-1 and TRBJ2-2; TCRdb reports TRBD1, a call that lacks DNA to check it against. The CDR3 spans 16 residues. Germline loops: CDR1 MGHRA, CDR2 YSYEKL. CDR3 sequence: CASSYLAPSGAGELFF.

V usage is TRBV20-1 and J usage is TRBJ1-1. The CDR3 consists of 12 residues. Looked up from germline, CDR1 is DFQATT and CDR2 is SNEGSKA (reference sequence). The CDR3 reads CSAGPSNTEAFF.

The chain combines TRBV20-1 with TRBJ2-3. Germline V gene lookup returns CDR1 DFQATT and CDR2 SNEGSKA (reference sequence). The CDR3 totals 15 residues. The CDR3 sequence: CSARDVYSRIDTQYF.

The chain carries TRBV6-1 and TRBJ2-1; TCRdb lists TRBD2, though no DNA is available to test this call. There are 19 residues in the CDR3. CDR1 and CDR2 (germline): MNHNS, SASEGT. The chain's CDR3 is CASRGEVGGTNAIYNEQFF.

The chain joins TRBV24-1 to TRBJ2-2; TCRdb designates TRBD1, a call that cannot be tested without DNA. The germline V gene has CDR1 KGHDR and CDR2 SFDVKD. The CDR3 spans 15 residues. The CDR3 loop is CATSAWGDGAGELFF.